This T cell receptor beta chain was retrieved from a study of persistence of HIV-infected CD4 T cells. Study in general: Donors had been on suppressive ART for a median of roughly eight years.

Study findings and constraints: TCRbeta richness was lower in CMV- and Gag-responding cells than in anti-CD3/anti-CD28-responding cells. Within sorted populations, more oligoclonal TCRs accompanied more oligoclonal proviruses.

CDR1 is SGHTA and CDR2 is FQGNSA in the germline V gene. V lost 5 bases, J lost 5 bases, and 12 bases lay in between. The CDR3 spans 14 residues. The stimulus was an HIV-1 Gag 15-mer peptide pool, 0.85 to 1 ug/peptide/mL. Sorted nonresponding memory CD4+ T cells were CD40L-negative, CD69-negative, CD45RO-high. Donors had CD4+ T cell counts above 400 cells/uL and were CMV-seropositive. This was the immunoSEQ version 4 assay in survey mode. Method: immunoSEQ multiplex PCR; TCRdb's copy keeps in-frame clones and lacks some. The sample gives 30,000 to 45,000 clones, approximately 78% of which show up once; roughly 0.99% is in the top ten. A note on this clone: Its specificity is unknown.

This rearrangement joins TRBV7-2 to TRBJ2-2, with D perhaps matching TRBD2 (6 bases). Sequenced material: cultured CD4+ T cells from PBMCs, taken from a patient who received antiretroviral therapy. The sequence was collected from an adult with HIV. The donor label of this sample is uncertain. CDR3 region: CASSPVGGTGELFF. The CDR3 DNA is TGTGCCAGCAGCCCGGTCGGAGGGACCGGGGAGCTGTTTTTT.